These T cell receptor beta chains were read from a single sample in a study of technical replicates of blood from a few donors. Assay: immunoSEQ multiplex PCR; the TCRdb copy retains only in-frame clones and omits some. The data contain almost 90,000 clones, about 94% of them seen just once; the ten biggest clones take up approximately 0.24%. Sequencing was carried out using T cells isolated from PBMCs. These receptor sequences come from a human donor in good health. Both conserved end residues are part of each CDR3. The order of the fields is J gene, clone size, V gene, D gene, CDR3 protein, CDR3 DNA. A D gene is named only where the DNA matches it firmly. Expanded clones get a size class; other rows say once, few or many, or leave the size out.

j_gene: TRBJ2-2; abundance: NA; v_gene: TRBV5-1; d_gene: TRBD2; CDR3aa: CASSRDYQNTGELFF; CDR3nt: TGCGCCAGCAGCAGGGACTACCAGAACACCGGGGAGCTGTTTTTT
j_gene: TRBJ2-5; abundance: NA; v_gene: TRBV2; d_gene: NA; CDR3aa: CASKTDQETQYF; CDR3nt: TGTGCCAGCAAGACAGACCAAGAGACCCAGTACTTC
j_gene: TRBJ2-7; abundance: once; v_gene: TRBV27; d_gene: NA; CDR3aa: CASSSPNSYEQYF; CDR3nt: TGTGCCAGCAGTTCCCCTAATAGCTACGAGCAGTACTTC
j_gene: TRBJ1-1; abundance: NA; v_gene: TRBV12-5; d_gene: TRBD1; CDR3aa: CASGLAKGAGNTEAFF; CDR3nt: TGTGCTAGTGGTTTGGCGAAGGGGGCCGGAAACACTGAAGCTTTCTTT
j_gene: TRBJ2-7; abundance: NA; v_gene: TRBV2; d_gene: NA; CDR3aa: CASSAQGTFYEQYF; CDR3nt: TGTGCCAGCAGTGCCCAGGGGACCTTCTACGAGCAGTACTTC
j_gene: TRBJ2-7; abundance: NA; v_gene: TRBV28; d_gene: TRBD2; CDR3aa: CASSFLAGGLYF; CDR3nt: TGTGCCAGCAGTTTCCTAGCGGGAGGGTTATACTTC
j_gene: TRBJ2-6; abundance: NA; v_gene: TRBV30; d_gene: NA; CDR3aa: CAWSARTAISGANVLTF; CDR3nt: TGTGCCTGGAGTGCGAGGACAGCAATCTCTGGGGCCAACGTCCTGACTTTC
j_gene: TRBJ2-1; abundance: NA; v_gene: TRBV5-1; d_gene: NA; CDR3aa: CASSLGGLGDEQFF; CDR3nt: TGCGCCAGCAGCTTAGGGGGATTGGGTGATGAGCAGTTCTTC
j_gene: TRBJ2-2; abundance: NA; v_gene: TRBV9; d_gene: NA; CDR3aa: CASSVVGGPGELFF; CDR3nt: TGTGCCAGCAGCGTAGTCGGAGGTCCCGGGGAGCTGTTTTTT
j_gene: TRBJ2-2; abundance: NA; v_gene: TRBV5-1; d_gene: TRBD1; CDR3aa: CASSFLGQGNTGELFF; CDR3nt: TGCGCCAGCAGCTTTCTCGGACAGGGTAACACCGGGGAGCTGTTTTTT
j_gene: TRBJ1-5; abundance: NA; v_gene: TRBV7-8; d_gene: NA; CDR3aa: CASSSSETGQPQHF; CDR3nt: TGTGCCAGCAGCTCCTCGGAGACAGGTCAGCCCCAGCATTTT
j_gene: TRBJ1-1; abundance: NA; v_gene: TRBV6-1; d_gene: NA; CDR3aa: CASSESFRGNTEAFF; CDR3nt: TGTGCCAGCAGTGAATCTTTTAGGGGGAACACTGAAGCTTTCTTT
j_gene: TRBJ2-5; abundance: NA; v_gene: TRBV5-6; d_gene: NA; CDR3aa: CASSQSGGWRETQYF; CDR3nt: TGTGCCAGCAGCCAGAGTGGAGGGTGGAGGGAGACCCAGTACTTC
j_gene: TRBJ2-2; abundance: NA; v_gene: TRBV7-8; d_gene: TRBD2; CDR3aa: CASPSRQGTSGRNTGELFF; CDR3nt: TGTGCCAGCCCGTCCAGACAGGGGACTAGCGGGAGGAACACCGGGGAGCTGTTTTTT
j_gene: TRBJ2-7; abundance: NA; v_gene: TRBV19; d_gene: NA; CDR3aa: CASRSGYEQYF; CDR3nt: TGTGCCAGTAGGTCCGGTTACGAGCAGTACTTC
j_gene: TRBJ1-3; abundance: NA; v_gene: TRBV15; d_gene: TRBD1; CDR3aa: CATSRDRVRGNTIYF; CDR3nt: TGTGCCACCAGCAGGGACAGGGTTAGGGGAAACACCATATATTTT